Reported below is one TCR beta chain. Its antigen is unknown. RNA, once extracted, was reverse transcribed into cDNA for use as the sequencing template. The repertoire was sequenced with immunoSEQ multiplex PCR; TCRdb's copy has only in-frame clones and lacks some. This table has 150,000 to 200,000 clones, under 80% appearing once. The CDR3 has 13 amino acids. The germline V and J ends were trimmed by 1 base and 4 bases, with 8 bases remaining between them. CDR1 SGHTA and CDR2 FQGNSA come from the germline V gene. This sample is drawn from a study of CD8+ T cells in alopecia areata. This sample's treatment: oral pan-JAK inhibitor, 5-10 mg twice daily. Alopecia areata patients provided lesional scalp punch biopsies and peripheral blood. Notes on the study in general: Many expanded lesional clones remained in scalp and blood on tofacitinib.

This chain uses TRBV7-2 with TRBJ2-7; D not certain. The clonotype was recovered from a human donor with alopecia areata. The material was CD4+ T cells sorted from blood, obtained between weeks 49 and 50, from a patient treated with tofacitinib. The CDR3 loop is CASSLEATYEQYF. The DNA for the CDR3 is TGTGCCAGCAGCTTAGAGGCGACGTACGAGCAGTACTTC.